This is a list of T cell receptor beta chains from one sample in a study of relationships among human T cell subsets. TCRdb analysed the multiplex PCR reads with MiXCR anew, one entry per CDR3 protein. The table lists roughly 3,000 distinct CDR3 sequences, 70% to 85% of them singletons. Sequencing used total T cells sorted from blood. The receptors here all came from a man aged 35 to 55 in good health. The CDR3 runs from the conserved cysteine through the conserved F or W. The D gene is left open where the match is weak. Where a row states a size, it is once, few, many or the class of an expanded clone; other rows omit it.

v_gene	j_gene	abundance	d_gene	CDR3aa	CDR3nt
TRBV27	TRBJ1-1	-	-	CASSFFHRDSEAFF	TGTGCCAGCAGTTTCTTCCACAGGGACTCTGAAGCTTTCTTT
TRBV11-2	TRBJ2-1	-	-	CASRVPRVEQFF	TGTGCCAGCAGGGTCCCTCGTGTGGAGCAGTTCTTC
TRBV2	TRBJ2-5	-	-	CASSEWDFQETQYF	TGTGCCAGCAGTGAATGGGACTTCCAAGAGACCCAGTACTTC
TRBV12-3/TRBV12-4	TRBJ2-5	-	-	CASSLAQISETQYF	TGTGCCAGCAGTTTAGCGCAGATTTCGGAGACCCAGTACTTC
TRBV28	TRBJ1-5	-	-	CASSLSQPQHF	TGTGCCAGCAGTTTAAGTCAGCCCCAGCATTTT
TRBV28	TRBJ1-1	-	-	CASSLRIGEAFF	TGTGCCAGCAGTTTAAGGATCGGTGAAGCTTTCTTT
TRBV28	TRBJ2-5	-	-	CASSPEIETQYF	TGTGCCAGCAGTCCCGAAATAGAGACCCAGTACTTC
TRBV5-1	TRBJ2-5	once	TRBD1	CASSSDRVGQETQYF	TGCGCCAGCAGCTCCGACAGGGTGGGACAAGAGACCCAGTACTTC
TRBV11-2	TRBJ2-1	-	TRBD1	CASSLKRTGNNEQFF	TGTGCCAGCAGCTTGAAAAGGACAGGAAACAATGAGCAGTTCTTC
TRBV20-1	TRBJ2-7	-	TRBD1	CSAKGQSFSYEQYF	TGCAGTGCTAAGGGACAGTCGTTTTCCTACGAGCAGTACTTC
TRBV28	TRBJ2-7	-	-	CGTKPYYLESGYEQYF	TGTGGAACGAAACCCTACTATTTAGAAAGCGGGTACGAGCAGTACTTC
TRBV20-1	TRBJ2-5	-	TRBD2	CSATGLAENTQETQYF	TGCAGTGCTACGGGACTAGCGGAGAACACTCAAGAGACCCAGTACTTC
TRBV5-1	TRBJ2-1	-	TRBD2	CASVPGLAGSTRGNEQFF	TGCGCCAGTGTTCCGGGACTAGCCGGTTCGACCAGGGGCAATGAGCAGTTCTTC
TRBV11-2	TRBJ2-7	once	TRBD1	CASSLWGQLDLYEQYF	TGTGCCAGCAGCTTATGGGGACAGCTCGACTTGTACGAGCAGTACTTC
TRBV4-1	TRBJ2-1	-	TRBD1	CASSPPLDTGQTYNEQFF	TGCGCCAGCAGCCCGCCCCTTGACACGGGACAGACCTACAATGAGCAGTTCTTC
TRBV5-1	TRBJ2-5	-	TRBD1	CASNESGGAEETQYF	TGCGCCAGCAACGAATCAGGGGGCGCGGAAGAGACCCAGTACTTC
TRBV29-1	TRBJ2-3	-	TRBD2	CSVGLAGGRDTQYF	TGCAGCGTGGGACTAGCGGGGGGCCGGGATACGCAGTATTTT
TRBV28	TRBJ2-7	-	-	CASSYGTGGSYEQYF	TGTGCCAGCAGTTACGGGACCGGCGGCAGCTACGAGCAGTACTTC
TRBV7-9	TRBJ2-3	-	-	CASRGTGNTDTQYF	TGTGCCAGCCGCGGGACCGGGAACACAGATACGCAGTATTTT
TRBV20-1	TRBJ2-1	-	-	CSARDHRDYNEQFF	TGCAGTGCTAGAGATCACCGGGACTACAATGAGCAGTTCTTC
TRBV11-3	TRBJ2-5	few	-	CASSLNLRETQYF	TGTGCCAGCAGCTTAAACTTAAGGGAGACCCAGTACTTC
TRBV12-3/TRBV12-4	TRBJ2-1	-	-	CASSSRGYNEQFF	TGTGCCAGCAGTTCCAGGGGTTACAATGAGCAGTTCTTC
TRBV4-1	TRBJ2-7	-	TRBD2	CASSQDLSRGGLVWEQYF	TGCGCCAGCAGCCAAGATCTTTCTCGCGGGGGGCTCGTGTGGGAGCAGTACTTC
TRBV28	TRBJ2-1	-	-	CASSLPQSVGPRSYNEQSF	TGTGCCAGCAGTTTACCCCAGAGCGTAGGACCCCGCTCCTACAATGAGCAGTCCTTC
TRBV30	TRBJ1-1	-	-	CAWSPLERGAFF	TGTGCCTGGAGTCCCCTGGAGCGCGGAGCTTTCTTT
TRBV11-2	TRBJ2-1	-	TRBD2	CASSSAGGLYNEQFF	TGTGCCAGCAGCTCCGCGGGAGGCCTTTACAATGAGCAGTTCTTC
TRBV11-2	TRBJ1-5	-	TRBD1	CASSGQGANQPQHF	TGTGCCAGCAGCGGACAGGGGGCTAATCAGCCCCAGCATTTT
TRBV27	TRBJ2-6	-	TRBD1	CASSSSSTGDGANVLTF	TGTGCCAGCAGTTCCTCCAGTACAGGGGATGGGGCCAACGTCCTGACTTTC